This TCR beta chain is from a study of shared clonotypes between healthy human individuals. The quantity of DNA used in unsorted PBMC replicate PCRs was 300 ng, corresponding to 25,000 to 30,000 T cell genomes. Here immunoSEQ multiplex PCR was the method, and the copy in TCRdb shows in-frame clones only, minus some. The table lists around 500,000 clones, about 79% of them singletons. The V and J ends lost 5 bases and 1 base respectively, with 12 bases between them. The CDR3 loop spans 15 amino acids. Looked up from germline, CDR1 is MNHNS and CDR2 is SASEGT. The receptor was derived from a woman in her thirties or forties in good health. Some clones in this sample may be carry-over from other donors' samples. The chain joins TRBV6-1 to TRBJ2-1; perhaps TRBD2 as D (6 bases). The specimen sequenced was PBMCs. CDR3 residues: CASSTISGSYNEQFF. For the CDR3, the DNA is TGTGCCAGCAGTACGATTAGCGGTTCCTACAATGAGCAGTTCTTC.